This is a list of T cell receptor beta chains from one sample in a study of early T cells in non-severe SARS-CoV-2 infection. TCRdb recomputed calls from the 5' RACE reads with MiXCR, one row per CDR3 protein. The sample lists 55,000 to 65,000 distinct CDR3 sequences, under 10% occurring once. Sequenced input: whole blood. The receptors originated from an adult who was a healthcare worker with PCR-confirmed SARS-CoV-2 infection or an uninfected control (not recorded which). CDR3s include the opening cysteine and the closing phenylalanine or tryptophan. A D gene is named only where the DNA matches it firmly. Not every row has a clone size; where given, it reads once, few, many or a size class.

TGCGCCAGCAGCTCCCTTGAAAACGGGGCGAAATACGAGCAGTACTTC	CASSSLENGAKYEQYF	TRBV5-1	TRBJ2-7	-	many
TGCAGTGCTAGAGATCAGAACGGACTAGGATCTTCACCCCTCCACTTT	CSARDQNGLGSSPLHF	TRBV20-1	TRBJ1-6	-	few
TGTGCCAGCAGCCCACCGGGACAGGGTTTTGCTCATGAGCAGTACTTC	CASSPPGQGFAHEQYF	TRBV7-2	TRBJ2-7	TRBD1	many
TGCAGCGTTATGACAGCTAATGAAAAACTGTTTTTT	CSVMTANEKLFF	TRBV29-1	TRBJ1-4	-	few
TGTGCCAGCTCACCCGTCAGGGCGGTTGGCGACACTGAAGCTTTCTTT	CASSPVRAVGDTEAFF	TRBV18	TRBJ1-1	-	-
TGTGCCAGTACTCGACAGGAACTTAACTATGGCTACACCTTC	CASTRQELNYGYTF	TRBV19	TRBJ1-2	-	-
TGTGCCAGCAGTTCACTATTCGTACAGGGAACCTCTTCTAATGAAAAACTGTTTTTT	CASSSLFVQGTSSNEKLFF	TRBV6-1	TRBJ1-4	-	-
TGTGCCAGCAGCTCGACGGGACAGGGTTTCAATGAGCAGTTCTTC	CASSSTGQGFNEQFF	TRBV7-6	TRBJ2-1	TRBD1	many
TGTGCCAGCAGCTTGGGGCCTAGCGGTTCCTACGAGCAGTACTTC	CASSLGPSGSYEQYF	TRBV5-5	TRBJ2-7	TRBD2	many
TGTGCCACCAACCTAGGGGGTGGCAATCAGCCCCAGCATTTT	CATNLGGGNQPQHF	TRBV6-6	TRBJ1-5	-	many
TGCAGTGCTAAGGACGGGGGCCGGGATGAAAAACTGTTTTTT	CSAKDGGRDEKLFF	TRBV20-1	TRBJ1-4	-	many
TGTGCCAGCAGCCCGGGGACAGGGGTCAATTCTAATCAGCCCCAGCATTTT	CASSPGTGVNSNQPQHF	TRBV28	TRBJ1-5	TRBD1	few
TGTGCCAGCAGCTACAGTTCGACTAGCACAGATACGCAGTATTTT	CASSYSSTSTDTQYF	TRBV7-2	TRBJ2-3	-	-
TGTGCCAGCAGTTACTCGATCCTCGGCCTCTACGAGCAGTACTTC	CASSYSILGLYEQYF	TRBV6-5	TRBJ2-7	-	many
TGTGCTAGCAGCCTGAGCGGTGCAGATACGCAGTATTTT	CASSLSGADTQYF	TRBV7-7	TRBJ2-3	-	-
TGTGCCAGCAGCCCGGTAGGGACAGTCGAAAAACTGTTTTTT	CASSPVGTVEKLFF	TRBV5-5	TRBJ1-4	TRBD1	-
TGTGCCAGCAGCCCCGGGTCAGGAGGGCTTGACCCCAAACCCCTCCACTTT	CASSPGSGGLDPKPLHF	TRBV5-6	TRBJ1-6	-	few
TGTGCCAGCACCCCGACAGGGAACACTGAAGCTTTCTTT	CASTPTGNTEAFF	TRBV5-6	TRBJ1-1	-	many
TGTGCCAGCAGTGAGGGACTAGCGGAAGAGACCCAGTACTTC	CASSEGLAEETQYF	TRBV12-3/TRBV12-4	TRBJ2-5	TRBD2	few
TGCGCCAGCAGCACGGGACTTGTGAACAATGAGCAGTTCTTC	CASSTGLVNNEQFF	TRBV5-1	TRBJ2-1	-	-
TGTGCCAGCAGCTTCCGTGGCGGGAGAGTTAATGAGCAGTTCTTC	CASSFRGGRVNEQFF	TRBV13	TRBJ2-1	TRBD2	-
TGCAGTGCTAGACCGGGCTCTAGCTCCTACAATGAGCAGTTCTTC	CSARPGSSSYNEQFF	TRBV20-1	TRBJ2-1	-	-
TGTGCCACCAGCAGAGATCTAGAGTCCAGGGCAGGGTCCTACGAGCAGTACTTC	CATSRDLESRAGSYEQYF	TRBV15	TRBJ2-7	-	few
TGCAGCGTTAATCTAAGCGGGAGTAAGCGATATGAGCACTTCTTC	CSVNLSGSKRYEHFF	TRBV29-1	TRBJ2-1	TRBD2	few
TGTGCCAGCTCACCACCGTGGCAGGCTGGCAATCAGCCCCAGCATTTT	CASSPPWQAGNQPQHF	TRBV18	TRBJ1-5	-	many
TGTGCCAGCAGCTCGCGGGGCGGTTCCTACGAGCAGTACTTC	CASSSRGGSYEQYF	TRBV5-6	TRBJ2-7	-	-
TGTGCCAGCAGCGTAGAACCGGGACTAGCGGGAGCCCCCGCAGATACGCAGTATTTT	CASSVEPGLAGAPADTQYF	TRBV9	TRBJ2-3	TRBD2	-
TGTGCCAGCAGCTTGGACTTCTCCTACGAGCAGTACTTC	CASSLDFSYEQYF	TRBV7-3	TRBJ2-7	-	many
TGCGCCAGCAGCCCCACGGGCCGGGTCATGAACACTGAAGCTTTCTTT	CASSPTGRVMNTEAFF	TRBV5-1	TRBJ1-1	-	many
TGTGCCAGCAGAAGGACGGCTGCAACTAATGAAAAACTGTTTTTT	CASRRTAATNEKLFF	TRBV2	TRBJ1-4	-	-
TGCAGTGCTAGAGTACAGGGCTACGGGAACACTGAAGCTTTCTTT	CSARVQGYGNTEAFF	TRBV20-1	TRBJ1-1	-	-
TGTGCCAGCACTCCAGCCGAGGCGGGTTGGACAGATACGCAGTATTTT	CASTPAEAGWTDTQYF	TRBV6-2/TRBV6-3	TRBJ2-3	-	few